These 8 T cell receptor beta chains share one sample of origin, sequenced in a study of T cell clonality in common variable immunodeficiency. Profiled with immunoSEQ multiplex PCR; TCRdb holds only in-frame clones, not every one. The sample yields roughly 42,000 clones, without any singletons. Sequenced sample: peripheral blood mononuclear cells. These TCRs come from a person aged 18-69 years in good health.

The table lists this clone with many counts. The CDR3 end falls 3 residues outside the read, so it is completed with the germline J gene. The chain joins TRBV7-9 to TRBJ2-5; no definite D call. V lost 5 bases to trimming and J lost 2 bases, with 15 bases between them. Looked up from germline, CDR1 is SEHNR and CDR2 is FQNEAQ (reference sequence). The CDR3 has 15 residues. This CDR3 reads CASSPAWQLQETQYF. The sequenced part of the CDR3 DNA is TGTGCCAGCAGCCCCGCCTGGCAATTACAAGAGACC.

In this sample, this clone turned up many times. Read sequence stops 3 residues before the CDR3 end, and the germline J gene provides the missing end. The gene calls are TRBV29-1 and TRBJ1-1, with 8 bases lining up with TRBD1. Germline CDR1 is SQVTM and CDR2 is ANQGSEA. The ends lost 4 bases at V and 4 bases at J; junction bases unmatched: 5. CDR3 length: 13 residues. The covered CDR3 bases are TGCAGCGTTGGGACAGGGTCAATCACTGAA. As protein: CSVGTGSITE. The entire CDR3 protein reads CSVGTGSITEAFF.

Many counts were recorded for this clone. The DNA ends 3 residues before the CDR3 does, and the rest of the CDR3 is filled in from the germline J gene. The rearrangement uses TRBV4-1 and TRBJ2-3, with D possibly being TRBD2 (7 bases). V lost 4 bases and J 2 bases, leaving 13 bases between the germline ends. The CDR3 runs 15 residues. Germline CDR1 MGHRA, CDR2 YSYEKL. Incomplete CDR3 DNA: TGCGCCAGCAGCCTGCGGGGGCTCGACACAGATACG. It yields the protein CASSLRGLDTDT. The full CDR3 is CASSLRGLDTDTQYF.

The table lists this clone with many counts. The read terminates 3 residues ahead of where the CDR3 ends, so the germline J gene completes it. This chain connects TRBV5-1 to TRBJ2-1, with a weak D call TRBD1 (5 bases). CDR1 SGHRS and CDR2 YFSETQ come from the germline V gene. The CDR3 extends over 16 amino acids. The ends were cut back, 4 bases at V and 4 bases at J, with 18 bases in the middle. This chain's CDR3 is CASSPRQGSVYNEQFF. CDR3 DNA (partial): TGCGCCAGCAGCCCGAGGCAGGGCTCCGTTTACAATGAG.

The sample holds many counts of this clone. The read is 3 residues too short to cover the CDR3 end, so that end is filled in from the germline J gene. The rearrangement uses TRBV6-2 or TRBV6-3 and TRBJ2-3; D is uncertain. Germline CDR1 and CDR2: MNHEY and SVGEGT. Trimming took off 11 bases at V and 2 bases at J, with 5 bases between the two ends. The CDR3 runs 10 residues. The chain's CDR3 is CAAYTDTQYF. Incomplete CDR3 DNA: TGTGCCGCCTACACAGATACG.

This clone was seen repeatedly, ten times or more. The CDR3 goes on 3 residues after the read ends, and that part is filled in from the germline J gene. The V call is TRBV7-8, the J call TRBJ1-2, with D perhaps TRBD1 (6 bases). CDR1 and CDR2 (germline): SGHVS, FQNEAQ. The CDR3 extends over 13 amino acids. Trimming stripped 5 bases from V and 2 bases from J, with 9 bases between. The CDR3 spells CASSTGQNYGYTF. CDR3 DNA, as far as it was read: TGTGCCAGCAGCACGGGACAAAACTATGGC. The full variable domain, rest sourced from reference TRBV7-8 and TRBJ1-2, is GAGVSQSPRYKVAKRGQDVALRCDPISGHVSLFWYQQALGQGPEFLTYFQNEAQLDKSGLPSDRFFAERPEGSVSTLKIQRTQQEDSAVYLCASSTGQNYGYTFGSGTRLTVV.

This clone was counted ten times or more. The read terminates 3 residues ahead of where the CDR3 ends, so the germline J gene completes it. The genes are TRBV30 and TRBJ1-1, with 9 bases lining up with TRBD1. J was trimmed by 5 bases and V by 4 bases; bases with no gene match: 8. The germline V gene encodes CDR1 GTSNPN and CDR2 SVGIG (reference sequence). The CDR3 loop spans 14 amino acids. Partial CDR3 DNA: TGTGCCTGGACGTTCACAGGGGGCTTGACTGAA. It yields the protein CAWTFTGGLTE. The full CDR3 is CAWTFTGGLTEAFF. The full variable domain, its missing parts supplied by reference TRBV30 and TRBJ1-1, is SQTIHQWPATLVQPVGSPLSLECTVEGTSNPNLYWYRQAAGRGLQLLFYSVGIGQISSEVPQNLSASRPQDRQFILSSKKLLLSDSGFYLCAWTFTGGLTEAFFGQGTRLTVV.

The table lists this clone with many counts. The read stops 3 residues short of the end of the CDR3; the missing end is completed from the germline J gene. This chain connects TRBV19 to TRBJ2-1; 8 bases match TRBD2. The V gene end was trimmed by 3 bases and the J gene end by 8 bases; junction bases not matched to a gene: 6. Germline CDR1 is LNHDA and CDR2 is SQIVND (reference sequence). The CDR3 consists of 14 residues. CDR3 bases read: TGTGCCAGTAGTATGGGCGGGAGGTTGGATGAG. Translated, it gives CASSMGGRLDE. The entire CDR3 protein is CASSMGGRLDEQFF.